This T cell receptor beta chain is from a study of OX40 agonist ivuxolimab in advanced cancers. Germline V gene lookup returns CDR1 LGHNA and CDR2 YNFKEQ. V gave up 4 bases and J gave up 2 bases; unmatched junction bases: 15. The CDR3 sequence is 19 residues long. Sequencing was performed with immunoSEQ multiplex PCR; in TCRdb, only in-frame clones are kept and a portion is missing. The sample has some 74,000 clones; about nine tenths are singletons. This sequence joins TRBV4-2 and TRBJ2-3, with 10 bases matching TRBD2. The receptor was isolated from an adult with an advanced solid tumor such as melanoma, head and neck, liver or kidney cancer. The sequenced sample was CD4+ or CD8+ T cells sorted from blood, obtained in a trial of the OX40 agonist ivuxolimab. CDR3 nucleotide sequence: TGTGCCAGCAGCCCCCTGGGTAGCGGGGGGCCATCCCTCACAGATACGCAGTATTTT. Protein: CASSPLGSGGPSLTDTQYF.